The source of this T cell receptor (beta chain) is a study of blood T cell repertoires in COVID-19. Germline V gene lookup returns CDR1 MNHEY and CDR2 SVGAGI. V shed 6 bases and J shed 5 bases, with 8 bases lying between them. The CDR3 runs 12 residues. Clones were sequenced by immunoSEQ multiplex PCR, and TCRdb holds only the in-frame ones, with some missing. The sample lists about 220,000 clones, 70% to 90% seen once, with 2.4% in the top ten. The rearrangement links TRBV6-5 to TRBJ1-5; D call uncertain. The sample comprised peripheral blood. The TCR was taken from a woman in her 70s with COVID-19, enrolled during active disease. CDR3 loop: CASSLIDQPQHF. The DNA of the CDR3 is TGTGCCAGCAGCCTTATAGATCAGCCCCAGCATTTT.